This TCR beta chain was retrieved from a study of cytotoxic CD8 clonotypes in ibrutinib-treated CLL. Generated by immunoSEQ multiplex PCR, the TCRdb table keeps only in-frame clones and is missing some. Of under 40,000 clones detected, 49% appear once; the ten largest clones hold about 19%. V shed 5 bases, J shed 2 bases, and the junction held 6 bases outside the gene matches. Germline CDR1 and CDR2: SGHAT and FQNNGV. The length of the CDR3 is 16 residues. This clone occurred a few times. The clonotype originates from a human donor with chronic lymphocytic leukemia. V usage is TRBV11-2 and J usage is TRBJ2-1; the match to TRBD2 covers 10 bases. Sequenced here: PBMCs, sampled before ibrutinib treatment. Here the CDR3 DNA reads TGTGCCAGCAGCCCTCAGCGGGGGGGGACCTACAATGAGCAGTTCTTC. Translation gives CASSPQRGGTYNEQFF.